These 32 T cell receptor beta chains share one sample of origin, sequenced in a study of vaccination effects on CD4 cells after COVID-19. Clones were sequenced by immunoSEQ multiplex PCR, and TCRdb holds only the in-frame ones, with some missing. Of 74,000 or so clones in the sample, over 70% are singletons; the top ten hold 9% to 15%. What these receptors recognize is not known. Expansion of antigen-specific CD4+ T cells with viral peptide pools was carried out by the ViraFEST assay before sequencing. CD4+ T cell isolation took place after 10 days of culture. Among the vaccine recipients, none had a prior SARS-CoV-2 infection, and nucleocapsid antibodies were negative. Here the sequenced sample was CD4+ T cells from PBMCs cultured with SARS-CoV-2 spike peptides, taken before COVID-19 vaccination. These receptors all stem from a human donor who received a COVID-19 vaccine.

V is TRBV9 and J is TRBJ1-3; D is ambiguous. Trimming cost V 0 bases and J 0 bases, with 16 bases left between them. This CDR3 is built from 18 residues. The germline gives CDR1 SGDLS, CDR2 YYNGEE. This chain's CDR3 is CASSVALSGVSSGNTIYF. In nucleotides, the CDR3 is TGTGCCAGCAGCGTAGCTTTGTCCGGGGTCTCCTCTGGAAACACCATATATTTT.

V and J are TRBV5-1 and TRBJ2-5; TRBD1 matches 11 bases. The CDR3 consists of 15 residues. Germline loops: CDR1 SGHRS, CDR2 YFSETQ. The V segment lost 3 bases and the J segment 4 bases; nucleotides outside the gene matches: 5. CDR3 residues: CASSSDGTGGETQYF. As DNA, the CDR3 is TGCGCCAGCAGCTCGGACGGGACAGGGGGAGAGACCCAGTACTTC.

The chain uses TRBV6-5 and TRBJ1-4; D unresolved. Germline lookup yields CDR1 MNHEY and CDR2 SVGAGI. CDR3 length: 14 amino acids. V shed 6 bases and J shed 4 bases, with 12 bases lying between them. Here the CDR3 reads CASSVGLINEKLFF. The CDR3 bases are TGTGCCAGCAGCGTAGGGCTGATTAATGAAAAACTGTTTTTT.

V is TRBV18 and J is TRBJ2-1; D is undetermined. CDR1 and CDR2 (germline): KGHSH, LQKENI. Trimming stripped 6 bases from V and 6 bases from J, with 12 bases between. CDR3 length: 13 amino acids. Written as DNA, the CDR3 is TGTGCCAGCTCCGACGTCCTGGGCAATGAGCAGTTCTTC. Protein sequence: CASSDVLGNEQFF.

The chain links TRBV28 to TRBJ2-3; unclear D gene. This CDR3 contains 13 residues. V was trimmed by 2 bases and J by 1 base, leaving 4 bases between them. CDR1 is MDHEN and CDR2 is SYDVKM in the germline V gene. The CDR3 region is CASSLVGTDTQYF. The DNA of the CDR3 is TGTGCCAGCAGTTTAGTCGGCACAGATACGCAGTATTTT. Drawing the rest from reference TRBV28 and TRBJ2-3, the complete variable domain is DVKVTQSSRYLVKRTGEKVFLECVQDMDHENMFWYRQDPGLGLRLIYFSYDVKMKEKGDIPEGYSVSREKKERFSLILESASTNQTSMYLCASSLVGTDTQYFGPGTRLTVL.

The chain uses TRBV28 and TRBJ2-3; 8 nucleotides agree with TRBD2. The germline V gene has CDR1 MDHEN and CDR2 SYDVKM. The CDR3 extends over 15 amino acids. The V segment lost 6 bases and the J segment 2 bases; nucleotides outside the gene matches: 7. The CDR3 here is CASRSSSGLTDTQYF. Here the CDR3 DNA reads TGTGCCAGCAGGAGCTCTAGCGGGCTCACAGATACGCAGTATTTT.

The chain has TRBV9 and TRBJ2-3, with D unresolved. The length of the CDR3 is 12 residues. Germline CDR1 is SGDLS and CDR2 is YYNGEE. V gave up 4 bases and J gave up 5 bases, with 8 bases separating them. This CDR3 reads CASSFVGDTQYF. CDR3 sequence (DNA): TGTGCCAGCAGCTTCGTCGGAGATACGCAGTATTTT.

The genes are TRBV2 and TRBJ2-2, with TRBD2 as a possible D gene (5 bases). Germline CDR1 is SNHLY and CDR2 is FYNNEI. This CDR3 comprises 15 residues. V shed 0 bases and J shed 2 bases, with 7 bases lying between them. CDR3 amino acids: CASSEAGRNTGELFF. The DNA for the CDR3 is TGTGCCAGCAGTGAAGCGGGGAGAAACACCGGGGAGCTGTTTTTT.

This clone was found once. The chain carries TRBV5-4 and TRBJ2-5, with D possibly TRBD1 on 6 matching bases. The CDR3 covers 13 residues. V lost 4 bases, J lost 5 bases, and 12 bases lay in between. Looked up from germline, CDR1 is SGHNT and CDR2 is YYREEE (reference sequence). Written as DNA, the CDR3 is TGTGCCAGCAGCCTCAGGGGCGAGGAGACCCAGTACTTC. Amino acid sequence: CASSLRGEETQYF.

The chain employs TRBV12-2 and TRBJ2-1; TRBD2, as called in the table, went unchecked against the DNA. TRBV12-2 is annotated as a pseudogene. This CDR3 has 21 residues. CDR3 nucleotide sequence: TGTGCAAGTCGCGTACGCCCCGGGACTAGCGGGGGGTGTCCCTATCGCGATGAGCAGTTCTTC. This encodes CASRVRPGTSGGCPYRDEQFF.

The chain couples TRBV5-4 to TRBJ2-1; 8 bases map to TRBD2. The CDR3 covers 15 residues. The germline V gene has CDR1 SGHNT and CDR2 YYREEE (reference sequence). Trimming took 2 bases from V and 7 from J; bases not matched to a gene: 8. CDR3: CASSLGGGPRNEQFF. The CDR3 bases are TGTGCCAGCAGCTTAGGCGGGGGGCCAAGGAATGAGCAGTTCTTC.

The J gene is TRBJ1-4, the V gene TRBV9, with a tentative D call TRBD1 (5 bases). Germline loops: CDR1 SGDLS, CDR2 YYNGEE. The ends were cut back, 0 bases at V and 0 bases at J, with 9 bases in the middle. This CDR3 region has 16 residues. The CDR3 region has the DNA TGTGCCAGCAGCGTAGCTTGGGGGGCAACTAATGAAAAACTGTTTTTT. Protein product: CASSVAWGATNEKLFF.

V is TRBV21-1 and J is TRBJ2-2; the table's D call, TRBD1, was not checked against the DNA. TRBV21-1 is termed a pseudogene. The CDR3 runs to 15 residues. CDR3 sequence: CASSSGTGNTGELFF. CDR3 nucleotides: TGTGCCAGCAGTTCGGGGACAGGGAACACCGGGGAGCTGTTTTTT.

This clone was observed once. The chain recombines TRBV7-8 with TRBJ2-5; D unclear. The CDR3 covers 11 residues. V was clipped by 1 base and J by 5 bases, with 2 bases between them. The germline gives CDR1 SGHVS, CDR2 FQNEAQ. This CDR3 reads CASSLDETQYF. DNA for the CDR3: TGTGCCAGCAGCTTAGACGAGACCCAGTACTTC.

In DNA form, the CDR3 reads TGTGCCAGCAGCAGGGGGGGGACAACGAACACCGGGGAGCTGTTTTTT. Its translation is CASSRGGTTNTGELFF. This chain uses TRBV7-8 with TRBJ2-2; possibly TRBD2 for D (7 bases). The V end lost 5 bases, the J end lost 0 bases, and 13 bases lay between the germline ends. The CDR3 extends over 16 amino acids. Germline CDR1 SGHVS, CDR2 FQNEAQ.

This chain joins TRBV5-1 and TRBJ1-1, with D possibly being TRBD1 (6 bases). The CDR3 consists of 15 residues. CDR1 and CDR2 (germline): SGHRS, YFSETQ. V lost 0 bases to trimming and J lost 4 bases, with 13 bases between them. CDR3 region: CASSLEQGSGTEAFF. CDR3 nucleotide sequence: TGCGCCAGCAGCTTGGAACAGGGAAGCGGCACTGAAGCTTTCTTT.

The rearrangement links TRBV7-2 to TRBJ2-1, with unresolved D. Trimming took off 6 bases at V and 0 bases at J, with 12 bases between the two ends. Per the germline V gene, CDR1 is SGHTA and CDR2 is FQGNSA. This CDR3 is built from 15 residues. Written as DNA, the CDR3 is TGTGCCAGCAGTCAAAAAACCGGCTCCTACAATGAGCAGTTCTTC. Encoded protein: CASSQKTGSYNEQFF. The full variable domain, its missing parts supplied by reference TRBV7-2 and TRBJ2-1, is GAGVSQSPSNKVTEKGKDVELRCDPISGHTALYWYRQSLGQGLEFLIYFQGNSAPDKSGLPSDRFSAERTGGSVSTLTIQRTQQEDSAVYLCASSQKTGSYNEQFFGPGTRLTVL.

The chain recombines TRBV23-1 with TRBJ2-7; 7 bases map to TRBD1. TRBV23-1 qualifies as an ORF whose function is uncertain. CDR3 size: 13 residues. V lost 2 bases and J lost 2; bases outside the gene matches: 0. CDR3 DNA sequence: TGCGCCAGCAGTCAAGACAGGGCCTACGAGCAGTACGTC. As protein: CASSQDRAYEQYV.

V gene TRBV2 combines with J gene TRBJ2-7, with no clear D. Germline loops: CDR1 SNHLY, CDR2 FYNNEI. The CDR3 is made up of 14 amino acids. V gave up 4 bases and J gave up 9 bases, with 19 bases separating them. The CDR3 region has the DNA TGTGCCAGCAGTGGTCAGGCCTCCCCTACGAGGCAGTACGTC. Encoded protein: CASSGQASPTRQYV.

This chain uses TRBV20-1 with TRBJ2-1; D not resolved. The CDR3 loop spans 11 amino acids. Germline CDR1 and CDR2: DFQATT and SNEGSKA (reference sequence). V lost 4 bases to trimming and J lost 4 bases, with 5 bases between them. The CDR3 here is CSATTYNEQFF. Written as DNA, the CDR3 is TGCAGTGCTACTACTTACAATGAGCAGTTCTTC.

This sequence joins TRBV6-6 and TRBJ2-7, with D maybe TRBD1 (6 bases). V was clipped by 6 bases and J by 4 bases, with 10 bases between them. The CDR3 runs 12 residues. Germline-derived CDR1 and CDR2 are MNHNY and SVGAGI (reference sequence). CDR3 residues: CASSNTGYEQYV. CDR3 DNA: TGTGCCAGCAGCAATACAGGGTACGAGCAGTACGTC.

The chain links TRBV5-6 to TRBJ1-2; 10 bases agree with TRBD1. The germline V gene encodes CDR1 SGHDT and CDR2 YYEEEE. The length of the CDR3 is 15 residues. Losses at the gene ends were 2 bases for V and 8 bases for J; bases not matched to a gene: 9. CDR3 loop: CASSFMDRGLGGYTF. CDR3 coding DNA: TGTGCCAGCAGCTTTATGGACAGGGGGTTGGGCGGCTACACCTTC.

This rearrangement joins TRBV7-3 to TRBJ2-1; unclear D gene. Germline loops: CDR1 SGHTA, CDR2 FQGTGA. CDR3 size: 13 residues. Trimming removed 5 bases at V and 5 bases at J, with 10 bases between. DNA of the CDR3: TGTGCCAGCAGCCCAAATTCACACAATGAGCAGTTCTTC. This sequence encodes CASSPNSHNEQFF.

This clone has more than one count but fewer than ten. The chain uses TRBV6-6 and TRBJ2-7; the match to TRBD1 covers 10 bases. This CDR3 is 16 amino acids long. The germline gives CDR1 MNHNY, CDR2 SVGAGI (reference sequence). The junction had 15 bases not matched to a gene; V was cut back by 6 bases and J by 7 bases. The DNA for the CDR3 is TGTGCCAGCAGATCACACCGGGACAGGGGTATCGGGGAGCAGTACGTC. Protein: CASRSHRDRGIGEQYV.

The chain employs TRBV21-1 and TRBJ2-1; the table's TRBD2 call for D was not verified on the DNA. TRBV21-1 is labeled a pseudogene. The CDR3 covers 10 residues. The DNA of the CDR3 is TGTGCCAGCAGGAGAAATGAGCAGTTCTTC. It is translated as CASRRNEQFF.

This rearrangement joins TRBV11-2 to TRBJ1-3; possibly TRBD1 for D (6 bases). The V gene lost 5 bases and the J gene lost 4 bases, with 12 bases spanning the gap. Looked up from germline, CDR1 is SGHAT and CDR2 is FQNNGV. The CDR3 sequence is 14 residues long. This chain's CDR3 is CASSRGGAGNTIYF. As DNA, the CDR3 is TGTGCCAGCAGCCGTGGGGGGGCCGGAAACACCATATATTTT. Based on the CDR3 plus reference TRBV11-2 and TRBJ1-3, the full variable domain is EAGVAQSPRYKIIEKRQSVAFWCNPISGHATLYWYQQILGQGPKLLIQFQNNGVVDDSQLPKDRFSAERLKGVDSTLKIQPAKLEDSAVYLCASSRGGAGNTIYFGEGSWLTVV.

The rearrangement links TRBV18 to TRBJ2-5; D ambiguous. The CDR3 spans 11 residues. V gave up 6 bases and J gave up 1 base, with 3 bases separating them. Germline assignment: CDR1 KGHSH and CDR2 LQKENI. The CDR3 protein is CASSSQETQYF. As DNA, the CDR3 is TGTGCCAGCTCGTCCCAAGAGACCCAGTACTTC.

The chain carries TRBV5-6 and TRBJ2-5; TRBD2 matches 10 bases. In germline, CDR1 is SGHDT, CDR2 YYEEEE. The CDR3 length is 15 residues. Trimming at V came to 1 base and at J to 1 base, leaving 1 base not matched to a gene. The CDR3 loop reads CASSLTSGVQETQYF. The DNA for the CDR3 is TGTGCCAGCAGCTTGACTAGCGGGGTCCAAGAGACCCAGTACTTC.

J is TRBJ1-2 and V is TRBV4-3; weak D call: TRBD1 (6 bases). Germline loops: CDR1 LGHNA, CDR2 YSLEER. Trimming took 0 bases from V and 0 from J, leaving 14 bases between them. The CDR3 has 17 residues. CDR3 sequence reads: CASSQDGGLGANYGYTF. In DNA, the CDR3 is TGCGCCAGCAGCCAAGATGGGGGGCTTGGGGCTAACTATGGCTACACCTTC.

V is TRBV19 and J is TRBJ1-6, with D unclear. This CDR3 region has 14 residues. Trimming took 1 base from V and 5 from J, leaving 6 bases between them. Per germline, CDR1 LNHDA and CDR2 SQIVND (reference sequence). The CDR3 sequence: CASSIVRDNSPLHF. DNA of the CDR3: TGTGCCAGTAGTATAGTGAGGGATAATTCACCCCTCCACTTT.

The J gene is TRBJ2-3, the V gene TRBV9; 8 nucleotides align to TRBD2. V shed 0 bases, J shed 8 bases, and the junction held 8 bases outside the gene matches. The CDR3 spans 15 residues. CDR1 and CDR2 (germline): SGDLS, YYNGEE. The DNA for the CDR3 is TGTGCCAGCAGCGTAGTGGGTAGCGGGGAAGGTACGCAGTATTTT. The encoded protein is CASSVVGSGEGTQYF. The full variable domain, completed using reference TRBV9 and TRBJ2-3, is DSGVTQTPKHLITATGQRVTLRCSPRSGDLSVYWYQQSLDQGLQFLIQYYNGEERAKGNILERFSAQQFPDLHSELNLSSLELGDSALYFCASSVVGSGEGTQYFGPGTRLTVL.

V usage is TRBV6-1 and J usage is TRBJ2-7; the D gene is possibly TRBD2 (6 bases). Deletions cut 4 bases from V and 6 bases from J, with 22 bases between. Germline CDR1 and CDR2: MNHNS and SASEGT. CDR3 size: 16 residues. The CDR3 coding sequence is TGTGCCAGCAGTGGGGGTGTATGGCGGGGAGCGATCGAGCAGTACGTC. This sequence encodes CASSGGVWRGAIEQYV.